The T cell receptor beta chain under discussion was sequenced for a study of T cells expressing NK-cell markers. Across the study: Cells sorted as CD3+CD56+NKG2C+, CD3+CD56+NKG2C- and CD3+CD56-NKG2C+ T cells supplied the TCR beta repertoires.

TCRdb re-called the 5' RACE reads and shows each CDR3 protein once, DNA omitted. This sample's table has some 460,000 distinct CDR3 sequences. Notes on the study in general: It was still unclear whether expanded NKG2C+ T cell clones were HCMV specific.

This CDR3 region has 14 residues. Germline V gene sequence: CDR1 DFQATT, CDR2 SNEGSKA (reference sequence). A word on this clonotype: The antigen is not known.

The clonotype comes from a woman aged 45-65 years in good health. The sample consisted of blood T cells: a sorted CD56 or NKG2C T cell subset, CD4+ or CD8+ T cells, or bulk PBMC T cells (not recorded which). This chain uses TRBV20-1 with TRBJ2-4. CDR3 loop: CSASSVTEQNIQYF.